The present T cell receptor beta chain was sequenced within a study of T cells after yellow fever vaccination. General study results and limits: Overlap between CD4 and CD8 compartments was detected for a small share of clonotypes. The booster response re-showed most primary clones: 96% CD4, more than 80% CD8. High-abundance clonotypes from the bulk population could contaminate FACS-sorted repertoires.

5'RACE template switching generated TCR cDNA, adding a universal primer site and UMIs. Each CDR3 protein gets one entry after TCRdb re-called the 5' RACE reads with MiXCR. The profile shows just over 300,000 distinct CDR3 sequences, around 3.6% of them singletons. This CDR3 has 11 amino acids. Per the germline V gene, CDR1 is SGHRS and CDR2 is YFSETQ. V was shortened by 0 bases and J by 10 bases, with 5 bases between the two germline ends. This clonotype has only a few counts. Its antigen is undetermined. The chain links TRBV5-1 to TRBJ2-1; D is uncertain. The source was PBMCs, collected on the day of the yellow fever booster vaccination. The receptor was derived from a man between 18 and 29 years old who received the YFV17D yellow fever vaccine. In DNA form, the CDR3 reads TGCGCCAGCAGCTTGGCAGAGGAGCAGTTCTTC. This translates into CASSLAEEQFF.